This TCR beta chain came from a study of T cell repertoires in cytomegalovirus infection. Whole-study context: CMV epitopes, recently identified HLA-C-restricted and well-studied HLA-B-restricted, were used. Matching HLA type and CMV infection were both indicated by public TCR beta signatures.

About this clonotype: Its antigen remains unknown.

Study results and limitations: The ex vivo response showed dominance by HLA-C-restricted CMV-specific TCR beta clonotypes. Cumulative frequency (of public TCR beta family members) identified carriers of CMV plus the relevant HLA.

The CDR3 extends over 13 amino acids. V was clipped by 5 bases and J by 7 bases; unmatched bases: 8. Per the germline V gene, CDR1 is SGHTA and CDR2 is FQGNSA. TCRdb called the reads again in MiXCR, with one record for every CDR3 protein. This table holds hundreds of thousands of distinct CDR3 sequences, around 35% found once. This receptor was taken from a human donor in good health (CMV status not recorded). Some clones in this sample may be carry-over from other donors' samples. The sample here was cultured PBMCs, taken from culture after CMV antigen stimulation. The rearrangement joins TRBV7-2 to TRBJ2-7, with 7 nucleotides matching TRBD2. This CDR3 reads CASSPLGEGEQYF. DNA for the CDR3: TGTGCCAGCAGCCCCCTTGGGGAGGGAGAGCAGTACTTC.